These T cell receptor beta chains were read from a single sample in a study of blood T cells in healthy people across ages. TCRdb used MiXCR to reprocess the 5' RACE reads, holding one entry per CDR3 protein. Of about 1.5 million distinct CDR3 sequences detected, about 45% appear once; the ten largest clones hold roughly 3.7%. Sequenced input: blood. These receptor sequences come from a woman aged 18-29 years in good health. The CDR3 runs from the conserved cysteine through the conserved F or W. The D gene is left open where the match is weak. Rows give clone size only sometimes, using once, few, many, or a class for an expanded clone.

size	V	J	D	CDR3	DNA
NA	TRBV10-3	TRBJ2-7	NA	CAIGTSSYNEQYF	TGTGCCATCGGGACGAGCTCCTACAATGAGCAGTACTTC
once	TRBV20-1	TRBJ2-4	NA	CSAREGDFGATIQYF	TGCAGCGCTAGAGAAGGGGACTTTGGCGCAACCATTCAGTACTTC
NA	TRBV20-1	TRBJ2-7	NA	CSARVGGRSYNEQYF	TGCAGTGCTAGAGTAGGGGGGAGGTCCTACAATGAGCAGTACTTC
few	TRBV30	TRBJ1-3	TRBD1	CACHRGGYSGNTIYF	TGTGCCTGCCACAGGGGCGGATACTCTGGAAACACCATATATTTT
NA	TRBV20-1	TRBJ2-7	TRBD1	CSATRTGASYEQYF	TGCAGTGCTACCCGGACAGGGGCTTCCTACGAGCAGTACTTC
many	TRBV27	TRBJ2-5	TRBD2	CASSLGGAQYF	TGTGCCAGCAGTTTAGGGGGGGCCCAGTACTTC
few	TRBV7-2	TRBJ2-3	TRBD1	CASSPRTGTQYF	TGTGCCAGCAGCCCCCGGACAGGGACGCAGTATTTT
NA	TRBV6-2/TRBV6-3	TRBJ2-4	TRBD1	CASRDGTAYKNIQYF	TGTGCCAGCAGAGACGGGACAGCCTACAAAAACATTCAGTACTTC
few	TRBV29-1	TRBJ1-2	TRBD1	CSDRDRRTNYGYTF	TGCAGCGATCGGGACAGACGCACTAACTATGGCTACACCTTC
few	TRBV7-8	TRBJ2-3	NA	CASSSDTTDTQYF	TGTGCCAGCAGCTCGGACACCACAGATACGCAGTATTTT
NA	TRBV11-2	TRBJ1-2	NA	CASSISRGYTF	TGTGCCAGCAGCATTAGTCGGGGCTACACCTTC
few	TRBV7-9	TRBJ2-4	NA	CASTPTGLEQYF	TGTGCCAGCACACCCACAGGGTTAGAGCAGTACTTC
NA	TRBV29-1	TRBJ1-4	NA	CSARDGGRYEKLFF	TGCAGCGCCCGGGACGGGGGGCGATATGAAAAACTGTTTTTT
few	TRBV15	TRBJ2-1	NA	CATSRDRDFYNEQFF	TGTGCCACCAGCAGAGATCGGGACTTTTACAATGAGCAGTTCTTC
NA	TRBV7-2	TRBJ1-1	TRBD1	CASSWDRTTEAFF	TGTGCCAGCAGCTGGGACAGAACGACTGAAGCTTTCTTT
NA	TRBV7-2	TRBJ2-7	TRBD1	CASSPGTGTSYEQYF	TGTGCCAGCAGCCCAGGGACAGGGACCTCCTACGAGCAGTACTTC
NA	TRBV7-2	TRBJ2-4	TRBD1	CASSPPWGTGNIQYF	TGTGCCAGCAGCCCCCCATGGGGGACAGGGAACATTCAGTACTTC
NA	TRBV27	TRBJ2-7	NA	CASSLFGTRQYEQYF	TGTGCCAGCAGTTTATTTGGGACACGTCAATACGAGCAGTACTTC
NA	TRBV12-3/TRBV12-4	TRBJ2-1	NA	CASSLAEGRAAYNEQFF	TGTGCCAGCAGTTTAGCGGAGGGACGAGCAGCATACAATGAGCAGTTCTTC
NA	TRBV10-3	TRBJ2-7	TRBD1	CAISGADRVDEQYF	TGTGCCATCAGTGGGGCAGACAGGGTAGACGAGCAGTACTTC
NA	TRBV7-9	TRBJ2-5	NA	CASSCRGGETQYF	TGTGCCAGCAGCTGCAGGGGGGGAGAGACCCAGTACTTC
NA	TRBV20-1	TRBJ2-5	TRBD2	CSARTSGRGSYNEQYF	TGCAGTGCTAGGACTAGCGGGAGAGGATCCTACAATGAGCAGTACTTC
few	TRBV27	TRBJ2-1	NA	CASSPLSLYNEQFF	TGTGCCAGCAGTCCCCTAAGCCTTTACAATGAGCAGTTCTTC
NA	TRBV6-4	TRBJ2-1	NA	CASSAGPITYNEQFF	TGTGCCAGCAGTGCGGGGCCGATTACCTACAATGAGCAGTTCTTC
few	TRBV4-3	TRBJ2-7	TRBD1	CASSQDIVTAGRGTEQYF	TGCGCCAGCAGCCAAGATATTGTAACGGCGGGCAGGGGGACCGAGCAGTACTTC
few	TRBV10-2	TRBJ2-1	TRBD2	CASRASGTSAYNEQFF	TGCGCCAGCAGGGCCAGCGGGACTAGCGCCTACAATGAGCAGTTCTTC
NA	TRBV6-1	TRBJ2-3	TRBD2	CASSETSGGSDTQYF	TGTGCCAGCAGTGAAACTAGCGGGGGTTCAGATACGCAGTATTTT
NA	TRBV29-1	TRBJ2-5	TRBD2	CSVGGVRSGVQETQYF	TGCAGCGTCGGGGGCGTACGTAGCGGGGTACAAGAGACCCAGTACTTC
many	TRBV5-1	TRBJ2-7	TRBD2	CASSAGTSDAYEQYF	TGCGCCAGCAGCGCCGGGACTAGCGATGCCTACGAGCAGTACTTC
NA	TRBV5-1	TRBJ2-1	TRBD2	CASSHTSGSDNEQFF	TGCGCCAGCAGCCACACTAGCGGGAGCGACAATGAGCAGTTCTTC
few	TRBV12-3/TRBV12-4	TRBJ1-4	NA	CASSAEDEKLFF	TGTGCCAGCAGTGCTGAGGATGAAAAACTGTTTTTT